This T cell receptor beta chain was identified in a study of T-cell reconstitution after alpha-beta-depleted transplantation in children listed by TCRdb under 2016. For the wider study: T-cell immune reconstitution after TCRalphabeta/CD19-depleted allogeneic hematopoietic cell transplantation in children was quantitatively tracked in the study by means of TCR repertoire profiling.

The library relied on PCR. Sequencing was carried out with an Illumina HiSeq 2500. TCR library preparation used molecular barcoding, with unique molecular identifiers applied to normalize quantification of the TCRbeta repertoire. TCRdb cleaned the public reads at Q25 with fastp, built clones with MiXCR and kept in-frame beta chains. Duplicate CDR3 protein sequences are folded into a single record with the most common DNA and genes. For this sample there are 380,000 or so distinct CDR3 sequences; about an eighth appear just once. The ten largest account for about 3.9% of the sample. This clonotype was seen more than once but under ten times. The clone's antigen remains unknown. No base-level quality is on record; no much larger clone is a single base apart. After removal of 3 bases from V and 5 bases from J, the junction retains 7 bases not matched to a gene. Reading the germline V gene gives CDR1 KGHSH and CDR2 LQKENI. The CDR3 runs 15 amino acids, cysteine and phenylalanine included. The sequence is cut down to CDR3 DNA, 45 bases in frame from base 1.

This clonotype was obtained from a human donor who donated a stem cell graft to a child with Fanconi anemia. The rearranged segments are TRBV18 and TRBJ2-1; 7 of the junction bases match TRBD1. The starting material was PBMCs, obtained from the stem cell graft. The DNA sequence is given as TGTGCCAGCTCACCGCAGGGGGTGGGGAACAATGAGCAGTTCTTC. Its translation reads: CASSPQGVGNNEQFF. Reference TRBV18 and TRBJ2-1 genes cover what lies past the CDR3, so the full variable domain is NAGVMQNPRHLVRRRGQEARLRCSPMKGHSHVYWYRQLPEEGLKFMVYLQKENIIDESGMPKERFSAEFPKEGPSILRIQQVVRGDSAAYFCASSPQGVGNNEQFFGPGTRLTVL.